This T cell receptor beta chain was retrieved from a study of T cell repertoires in ileal Crohn's disease. Study as a whole: Thiopurines (under 12) or anti-TNF agents (around 17) were given postoperatively to about half.

Only in-frame clones appear in the TCRdb table, and some are missing; sequencing was by immunoSEQ multiplex PCR. The sample has tens of thousands of clones, around nine tenths seen once. This sample's time point: neoterminal ileum biopsy at postoperative endoscopy, about 6 months after surgery. This TCR was sampled from an adult with Crohn's disease. Source material: ileal tissue.

CDR3: CASSLAGTSGSRDNEQFF. The CDR3 DNA sequence: TGTGCCAGCAGCTTAGCCGGGACTAGCGGGAGTCGGGACAATGAGCAGTTCTTC. The chain carries TRBV11-3 and TRBJ2-1; TRBD2 aligns across 14 bases. V was clipped by 1 base and J by 5 bases; unmatched bases: 7. This CDR3 comprises 18 residues. Germline V gene data show CDR1 as SGHNT and CDR2 as YENEEA.